Described below is a single TCR beta chain sequence and its context. Its antigen is unidentified. Amplification yielded TCR beta CDR3 regions, with RNA transcripts as the source. First-round RT-PCR with HTBI primers amplified the TCR CDR3 region. TCRdb reanalysed the multiplex PCR reads using MiXCR and keeps one entry per CDR3 protein. Of 250,000 to 300,000 distinct CDR3 sequences in the sample, roughly 18% were seen once. Trimming removed 5 bases from V and 5 bases from J, with 12 bases in between. Germline CDR1 reads MNHEY; CDR2 reads SMNVEV (reference sequence). CDR3 length equals 13 residues. The data belong to a study of T cells in Graves' hyperthyroidism and ophthalmopathy. Patients were excluded for uncontrolled infection, other autoimmune disease, pregnancy or lactation. General study findings and limits: Appearing also in blood were most of the thyroid clonotypes expanded above 0.001.

The sequenced sample was blood. This chain links TRBV27 with TRBJ2-5; D might be TRBD2 (6 bases). The clonotype originates from a man aged 50-59 years with Graves' ophthalmopathy. The CDR3 nucleotides read TGTGCCAGCAGTCGCGGGACCTGGGAGACCCAGTACTTC. Protein sequence: CASSRGTWETQYF.